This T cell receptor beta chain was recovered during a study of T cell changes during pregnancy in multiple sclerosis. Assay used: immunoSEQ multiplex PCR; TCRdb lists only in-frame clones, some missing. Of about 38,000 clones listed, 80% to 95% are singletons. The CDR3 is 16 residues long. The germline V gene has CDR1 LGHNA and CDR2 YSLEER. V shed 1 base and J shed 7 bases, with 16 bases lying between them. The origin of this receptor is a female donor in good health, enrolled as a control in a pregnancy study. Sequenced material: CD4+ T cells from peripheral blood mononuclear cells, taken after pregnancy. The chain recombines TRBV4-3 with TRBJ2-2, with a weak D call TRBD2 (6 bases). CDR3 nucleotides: TGCGCCAGCAGCCAAGGGGGCCCCCTGGGGGGCGGGGAGCTGTTTTTT. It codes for CASSQGGPLGGGELFF.